This T cell receptor beta chain was recovered during a study of regulatory T cells in long-lasting Graves disease. Building the TCR beta libraries relied on iRepertoire HTBI primers, and CDR3 regions underwent Arm-PCR. TCRdb independently ran MiXCR on the multiplex PCR reads; one entry per CDR3 protein. The sample holds some 450,000 distinct CDR3 sequences, over 15% seen once. Germline CDR1 reads LGHNA; CDR2 reads YSLEER. CDR3 length equals 12 residues. Time point meaning: newly diagnosed GD, antithyroid drugs for less than 3 months. The TCR library was made from RNA extracted from PBMCs. This clonotype was recorded at least ten times. The junction differs from germline at one of its ends, possibly a read error. These data were likewise used in another study, on T cells in Graves' hyperthyroidism and ophthalmopathy. That study reports: Orbital computed tomography, thyroid ultrasound, serum thyroxine and TRAb, and clinical symptoms together informed the diagnoses.

The specimen was peripheral blood mononuclear cells (PBMCs), collected at new diagnosis, from a patient treated with antithyroid drugs. The chain links TRBV4-3 to TRBJ2-7, with no clear D. This clonotype originated in a woman under 40 with Graves disease. DNA for the CDR3: TGCGCCAGCAGCCAAGATGGTCGAGGAGTTCACTTC. Protein product: CASSQDGRGVHF.